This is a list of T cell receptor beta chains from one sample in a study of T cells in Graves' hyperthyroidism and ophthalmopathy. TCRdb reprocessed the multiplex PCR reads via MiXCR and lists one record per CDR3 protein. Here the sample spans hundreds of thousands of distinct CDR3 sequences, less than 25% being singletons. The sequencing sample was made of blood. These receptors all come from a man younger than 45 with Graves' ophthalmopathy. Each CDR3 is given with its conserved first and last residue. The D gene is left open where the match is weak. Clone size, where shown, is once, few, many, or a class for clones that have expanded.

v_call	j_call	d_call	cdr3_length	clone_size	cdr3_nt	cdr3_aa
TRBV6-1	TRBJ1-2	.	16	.	TGTGCCAGCAGGGGATTCAACCGGGGTGGTGGCTATGGCTACACCTTC	CASRGFNRGGGYGYTF
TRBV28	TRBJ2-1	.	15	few	TGTGCCAGCACCTTTCTAGCGAGCGCCTACAATGAGCAGTTCTTC	CASTFLASAYNEQFF
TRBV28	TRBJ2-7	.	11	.	TGTGCCAGCAGTTTGGCCCCCGAGCAGTACTTC	CASSLAPEQYF
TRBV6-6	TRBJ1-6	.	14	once	TGTGCCAGCAGTTACTCGATACTTAATTCACCCCTCCACTTT	CASSYSILNSPLHF
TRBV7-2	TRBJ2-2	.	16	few	TGTGCCAGCAGCTTAGTGAGGTCCAGGGGAACCGGGGAGCTGTTTTTT	CASSLVRSRGTGELFF
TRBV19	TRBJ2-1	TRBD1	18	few	TGTGCCAGTAGTATAGAATTGGGGGGACAGGGTCCCTACAATGAGCAGTTCTTC	CASSIELGGQGPYNEQFF
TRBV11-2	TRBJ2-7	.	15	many	TGTGCCAGCAGCTATGGTCAGGGCCCGCGGGTCGAGCAGTACTTC	CASSYGQGPRVEQYF
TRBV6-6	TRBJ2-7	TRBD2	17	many	TGTGCCAGCAGTTACCAGGGACTAGCGGGAGAGGCCTACGAGCAGTACTTC	CASSYQGLAGEAYEQYF
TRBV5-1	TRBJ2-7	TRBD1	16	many	TGCGCCAGCAGCCCCGGCGACGGGACAGAGTCGTACGAGCAGTACTTC	CASSPGDGTESYEQYF
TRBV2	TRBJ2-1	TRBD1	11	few	TGTGCCATTACAGGGGGCAATGAGCAGTTCTTC	CAITGGNEQFF
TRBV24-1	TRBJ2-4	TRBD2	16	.	TGTGCCACCAGCTTCCCGGGACTAGCGGGAGAGAACATTCAGTACTTC	CATSFPGLAGENIQYF
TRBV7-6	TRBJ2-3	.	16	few	TGTGCCAGCAGCCAACCCCCAGGAGGGGGTACAGATACGCAGTATTTT	CASSQPPGGGTDTQYF
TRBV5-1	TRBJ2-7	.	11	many	TGCGCCAGCAGCTTCGAAGGGGAGCAGTACTTC	CASSFEGEQYF
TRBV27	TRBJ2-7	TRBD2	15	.	TGTGCCAGCAGTCAACGGAGTAGCGGGAAAGGCGAGCAGTACTTC	CASSQRSSGKGEQYF
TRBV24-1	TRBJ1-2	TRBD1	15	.	TGTGCCACCAGTGACCGGACAGGGGGGATAGGTGGCTACACCTTC	CATSDRTGGIGGYTF
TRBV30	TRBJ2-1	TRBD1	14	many	TGTGCCTGGACCGAAGGGACAGGATCGTATGAGCAGTTCTTC	CAWTEGTGSYEQFF
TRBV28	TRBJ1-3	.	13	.	TGTGCCAGCAGTTTCCACTCTGGAAACACCATATATTTT	CASSFHSGNTIYF
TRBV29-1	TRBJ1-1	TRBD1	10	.	TGCAGCGTTGTTTCAGGGGGAGCTTTCTTT	CSVVSGGAFF
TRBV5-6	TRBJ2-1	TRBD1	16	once	TGCGCCAGCAGCCAAGGGACAGGGGACCCCTACAATGAGCAGTTCTTC	CASSQGTGDPYNEQFF
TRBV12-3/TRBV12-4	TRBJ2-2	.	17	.	TGTGCCAGCAGTTACCTAGGGGGGAGGGGCGGCACCGGGGAGCTGTTTTTT	CASSYLGGRGGTGELFF
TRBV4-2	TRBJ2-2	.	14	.	TGTGCCAGCAGCCAAGGGCCCCGCGCCGGGGAGCTGTTTTTT	CASSQGPRAGELFF
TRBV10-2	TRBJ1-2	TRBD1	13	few	TGCGCCAGCAGTCAACAGGGGGCGGACGGCTACACCTTC	CASSQQGADGYTF
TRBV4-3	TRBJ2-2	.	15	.	TGCGCCAGCAGCCACGGGGGAGCGAACACCGGGGAGCTGTTTTTT	CASSHGGANTGELFF
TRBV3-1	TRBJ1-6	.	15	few	TGTGCCAGCAGCCCCCTGGGTCGGAATAATTCACCCCTCCACTTT	CASSPLGRNNSPLHF
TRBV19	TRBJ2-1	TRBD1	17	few	TGTGCCAGTACCCATTGGGACAGGGGGAGCTCCTACAATGAGCAGTTCTTC	CASTHWDRGSSYNEQFF
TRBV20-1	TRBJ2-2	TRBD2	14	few	TGCAGTGCTAGAAAAAGCGGGATGGCCGGGGAGCTGTTTTTT	CSARKSGMAGELFF
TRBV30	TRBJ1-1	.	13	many	TGTGCCTCCCCGGCGGAAAGGGGACCTGAAGCTTTCTTT	CASPAERGPEAFF
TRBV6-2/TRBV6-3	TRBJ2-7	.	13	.	TGTGCCAGCAGTTACGACGGAGCCTACGAGCAGTACTTC	CASSYDGAYEQYF
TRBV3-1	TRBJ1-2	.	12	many	TGTGCCAGCTGGGAACGGTGGTCGAGCTACACCTTC	CASWERWSSYTF
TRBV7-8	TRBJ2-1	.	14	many	TGTGCCAGCAGCTTAGTTGGGAGGACAGATGAGCAGTTCTTC	CASSLVGRTDEQFF
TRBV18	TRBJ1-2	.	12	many	TGTGCCAGCTCCGTTGATGGGTATGGCTACACCTTC	CASSVDGYGYTF
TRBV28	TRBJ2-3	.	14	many	TGTGCCGTTAGCAAGAGGATGCAGACAGATACGCAGTATTTT	CAVSKRMQTDTQYF
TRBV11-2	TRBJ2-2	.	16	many	TGTGCCAGCAGCCGACCCGGGACGGCGCCCACCGGGGAGCTGTTTTTT	CASSRPGTAPTGELFF
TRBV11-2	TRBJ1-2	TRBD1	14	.	TGTGCCAGCAGCAAGACAGGGGCTAACTATGGCTACACCTTC	CASSKTGANYGYTF
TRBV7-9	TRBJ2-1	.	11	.	TGTGCCAGCAGCTCGACAGACGAGCAGTTCTTC	CASSSTDEQFF
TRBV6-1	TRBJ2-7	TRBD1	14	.	TGTGCCAGCAGTTCCGGGACAGGGGGAAGCGAGCAGTACTTC	CASSSGTGGSEQYF
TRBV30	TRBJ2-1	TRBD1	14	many	TGTGCCTGGAACCGCGGACAGGGTGGAACTGAGCAGTTCTTC	CAWNRGQGGTEQFF
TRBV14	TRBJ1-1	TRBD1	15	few	TGTGCCAGCAGCCATCGACAGGGAGCGAACACTGAAGCTTTCTTT	CASSHRQGANTEAFF
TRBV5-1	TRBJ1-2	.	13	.	TGCGCCAGCAGCTTTAACAGAAACTATGGCTACACCTTC	CASSFNRNYGYTF
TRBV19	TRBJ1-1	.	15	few	TGTGCCAGTAGTATTCCATGGGGGGTCGACACTGAAGCTTTCTTT	CASSIPWGVDTEAFF
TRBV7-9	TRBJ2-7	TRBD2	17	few	TGTGCCAGCAGCTCGGTGCGCAGGGGACTAGCCGGGGACGAGCAGTACTTC	CASSSVRRGLAGDEQYF
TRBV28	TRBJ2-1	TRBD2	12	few	TGTGCCAGCAGTTTTCGACTAGCGGCTCAGTTCTTC	CASSFRLAAQFF
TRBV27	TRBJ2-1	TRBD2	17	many	TGTGCCAGCAGTCCACGAACTAGCGGGAGGGCCTCGGTTGAGCAGTTCTTC	CASSPRTSGRASVEQFF
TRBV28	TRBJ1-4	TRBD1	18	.	TGTGCCAGCAGTTTACCGACAGGGGCGACTAGGATAGGAGAAAAACTGTTTTTT	CASSLPTGATRIGEKLFF
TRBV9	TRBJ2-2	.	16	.	TGTGCCAGCAGCGTAGTCGGGCGGACGAACACCGGGGAGCTGTTTTTT	CASSVVGRTNTGELFF
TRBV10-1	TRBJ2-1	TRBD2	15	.	TGCGCCAGCAGCTCACGACTAGCGGGCCGCAATGAGCAGTTCTTC	CASSSRLAGRNEQFF
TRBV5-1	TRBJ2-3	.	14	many	TGCGCCAGCACGGTGAAGGCTAGCAGAGATACGCAGTATTTT	CASTVKASRDTQYF
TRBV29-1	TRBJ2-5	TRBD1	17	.	TGCAGCGTTGAAGATCTTTTCCGACAGGGGGCGAGTGAGACCCAGTACTTC	CSVEDLFRQGASETQYF
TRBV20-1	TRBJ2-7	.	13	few	TGCAGTGCTAGAGATCCCCTCTCTGGGCAGCAGTACTTC	CSARDPLSGQQYF
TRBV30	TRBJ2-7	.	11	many	TGTGCCTGCGACCGCTCCTACGAGCAGTACTTC	CACDRSYEQYF
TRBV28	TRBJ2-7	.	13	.	TGTGCCAGCAAAGGTGGTCAGATCTACGAGCAGTACTTC	CASKGGQIYEQYF